The 7 T cell receptor beta chains presented below share a single source sample, sequenced in a study of graft-versus-host responses after intestinal transplantation. Clones were read by immunoSEQ multiplex PCR, and TCRdb kept only the in-frame ones, dropping some. The data show just over 85,000 clones, roughly 92% seen once. No cognate antigen is known for these TCRs. The material was unstimulated CD8+ T cells sorted from spleen or lymph node cells, obtained before transplant. The receptors were gathered from a human donor who was the organ donor for an intestinal transplant.

V and J are TRBV28 and TRBJ1-6; D uncertain. This CDR3 region has 11 residues. V lost 5 bases, J lost 18 bases, and 14 bases lay in between. Germline-derived CDR1 and CDR2 are MDHEN and SYDVKM. CDR3: CASSPWTRDHF. The CDR3 DNA sequence: TGTGCCAGCAGTCCTTGGACCCGGGACCACTTT. The full variable domain, in which reference TRBV28 and TRBJ1-6 provide the parts outside the CDR3, is DVKVTQSSRYLVKRTGEKVFLECVQDMDHENMFWYRQDPGLGLRLIYFSYDVKMKEKGDIPEGYSVSREKKERFSLILESASTNQTSMYLCASSPWTRDHFGNGTRLTVT.

This clone was observed a handful of times. The gene calls are TRBV5-4 and TRBJ1-1; D gene uncertain. The CDR3 has 11 amino acids. Trimming removed 7 bases at V and 1 base at J, with 5 bases between. Looked up from germline, CDR1 is SGHNT and CDR2 is YYREEE (reference sequence). The DNA of the CDR3 is TGTGCCAGCGCAGGGAACACTGAAGCTTTCTTT. Translated, it gives CASAGNTEAFF. Full variable domain (missing parts from reference TRBV5-4 and TRBJ1-1): ETGVTQSPTHLIKTRGQQVTLRCSSQSGHNTVSWYQQALGQGPQFIFQYYREEENGRGNFPPRFSGLQFPNYSSELNVNALELDDSALYLCASAGNTEAFFGQGTRLTVV.

This clone is a singleton in its sample. The gene calls are TRBV11-2 and TRBJ1-1; 7 bases fit TRBD1. Germline V gives CDR1 SGHAT, CDR2 FQNNGV. J lost 1 base, V lost 3 bases, and 5 bases had no gene match. The CDR3 is 15 residues long. The CDR3 sequence: CASSFPAGGNTEAFF. CDR3 nucleotide sequence: TGTGCCAGCAGCTTCCCGGCAGGGGGGAACACTGAAGCTTTCTTT. The entire variable domain, with the rest obtained from reference TRBV11-2 and TRBJ1-1, is as follows: EAGVAQSPRYKIIEKRQSVAFWCNPISGHATLYWYQQILGQGPKLLIQFQNNGVVDDSQLPKDRFSAERLKGVDSTLKIQPAKLEDSAVYLCASSFPAGGNTEAFFGQGTRLTVV.

The chain links TRBV9 to TRBJ2-1; tentatively, D is TRBD1 (6 bases). V was cut by 4 bases and J by 4 bases, with 9 bases left in between. The CDR3 totals 13 residues. In germline, CDR1 is SGDLS, CDR2 YYNGEE. This chain's CDR3 is CASSPGQYNEQFF. The CDR3 region has the DNA TGTGCCAGCAGCCCGGGACAATACAATGAGCAGTTCTTC.

This sequence joins TRBV5-6 and TRBJ2-7; 7 bases line up with TRBD2. Germline assignment: CDR1 SGHDT and CDR2 YYEEEE. The CDR3 contains 13 residues. V trimming: 6 bases; J trimming: 5 bases; junction bases outside the gene matches: 8. The CDR3 reads CASTSAGVHEQYF. For the CDR3, the DNA is TGTGCCAGCACCTCGGCGGGGGTACACGAGCAGTACTTC.

This chain links TRBV5-1 with TRBJ1-1; possibly TRBD1 for D (5 bases). This CDR3 contains 16 residues. The germline V gene has CDR1 SGHRS and CDR2 YFSETQ. Trimming cost V 0 bases and J 0 bases, with 12 bases left between them. The CDR3 loop is CASSLGGVTMNTEAFF. In nucleotides, the CDR3 is TGCGCCAGCAGCTTGGGGGGGGTAACTATGAACACTGAAGCTTTCTTT. Full variable domain (outside the CDR3, taken from reference TRBV5-1 and TRBJ1-1): KAGVTQTPRYLIKTRGQQVTLSCSPISGHRSVSWYQQTPGQGLQFLFEYFSETQRNKGNFPGRFSGRQFSNSRSEMNVSTLELGDSALYLCASSLGGVTMNTEAFFGQGTRLTVV.

The chain has TRBV4-3 and TRBJ2-5, with TRBD2 identical over 8 bases. The V gene end was trimmed by 0 bases and the J gene end by 5 bases; junction bases not matched to a gene: 14. This CDR3 has 18 residues. Germline V gene lookup returns CDR1 LGHNA and CDR2 YSLEER. The chain's CDR3 is CASSQDLGGGPKLETQYF. The CDR3 DNA sequence: TGCGCCAGCAGCCAAGATCTCGGGGGGGGCCCTAAGTTGGAGACCCAGTACTTC.